This T cell receptor (beta chain) appears in the sequencing data of a study of blood T cell repertoires in COVID-19. Whole-study context: Samples came from the United States, Italy and Spain, spanning acute and convalescent COVID-19. From T cells, B-cell-depleted T cells, or PBMCs came the material, which was cDNA or gDNA.

Under the authors' procedure: Reference gene primer amplification gave nucleated cell count estimates. Using immunoSEQ multiplex PCR, the repertoire was profiled, and TCRdb retains in-frame clones only, with some absent. The DNA gave D and trimming, while V, J and clone size come from that table. The sample records about 150,000 clones, approximately 80% being singletons. With 8 bases removed from V and 4 bases from J, the gap between germline ends came to 17 bases. CDR1 and CDR2 from the germline V gene are MNHNY and SVGAGI (reference sequence). The CDR3 is 15 amino acids. This receptor was obtained from a man in his 60s with acute or convalescent COVID-19. Sample: peripheral blood. J is TRBJ1-4 and V is TRBV6-6; a possible D gene is TRBD1 (5 bases). As DNA, the CDR3 is TGTGCCAGCTGCGATCCAGGGAGGGGTAATGAAAAACTGTTTTTT. It specifies CASCDPGRGNEKLFF.